These T cell receptor beta chains were read from a single sample in a study of blood T cells in healthy people across ages. TCRdb itself ran the 5' RACE reads through MiXCR, one entry per CDR3 protein. The table records over 450,000 distinct CDR3 sequences, under 30% of them present only once. Another study also made use of these data, one on T cells of mothers and their children.

The sample consisted of blood. Receptors were obtained from a boy under 18 in good health. Both conserved end residues are part of each CDR3. The D gene is left open where the match is weak. For some rows the clone size is stated as once, few or many, or as a class when expanded; others skip it.

TRBV7-2	NA	few	TRBJ1-3	TGTGCCAGCAGCGGGCGGGACACCAGCTCTGGAAACACCATATATTTT	CASSGRDTSSGNTIYF
TRBV6-5	NA	few	TRBJ1-6	TGTGCCAGCAGTTACTCGAAATCCCAAGTTTATTCACCCCTCCACTTT	CASSYSKSQVYSPLHF
TRBV28	NA	few	TRBJ2-2	TGTGCCAGCAGTTTATTCGGGGGAGGCGGGCAGCTGTTTTTT	CASSLFGGGGQLFF
TRBV29-1	NA	once	TRBJ2-3	TGCAGCGGGTACAGGACAGATACGCAGTATTTT	CSGYRTDTQYF
TRBV6-6	TRBD2	NA	TRBJ2-1	TGTGCCAGCAGTTACGTGCGGGGGGATGAGGATGAGCAGTTCTTC	CASSYVRGDEDEQFF
TRBV12-3/TRBV12-4	TRBD1	NA	TRBJ1-3	TGTGCCAGCAGCACAGGGGTCTCTGGAAACACCATATATTTT	CASSTGVSGNTIYF
TRBV4-1	NA	NA	TRBJ2-5	TGCGCCGGCAGCCAAGTAGGCGGAGAAGAGACCCAGTACTTC	CAGSQVGGEETQYF
TRBV9	NA	NA	TRBJ2-5	TGTGCCAGCAGCGTACCTCCCTTCCAAGAGACCCAGTACTTC	CASSVPPFQETQYF
TRBV4-1	TRBD1	few	TRBJ1-1	TGCGCCAGCAGCCAAGACTGGACAGGGATGAACACTGAAGCTTTCTTT	CASSQDWTGMNTEAFF
TRBV11-2	TRBD2	NA	TRBJ2-3	TGTGCCAGCAGCCCTGGACTAGCGGGAACAACTTACACTAGCACAGATACGCAGTATTTT	CASSPGLAGTTYTSTDTQYF
TRBV28	NA	NA	TRBJ1-2	TGTGCCAGCAGCGGGGGGATTAACTATGGCTACACCTTC	CASSGGINYGYTF